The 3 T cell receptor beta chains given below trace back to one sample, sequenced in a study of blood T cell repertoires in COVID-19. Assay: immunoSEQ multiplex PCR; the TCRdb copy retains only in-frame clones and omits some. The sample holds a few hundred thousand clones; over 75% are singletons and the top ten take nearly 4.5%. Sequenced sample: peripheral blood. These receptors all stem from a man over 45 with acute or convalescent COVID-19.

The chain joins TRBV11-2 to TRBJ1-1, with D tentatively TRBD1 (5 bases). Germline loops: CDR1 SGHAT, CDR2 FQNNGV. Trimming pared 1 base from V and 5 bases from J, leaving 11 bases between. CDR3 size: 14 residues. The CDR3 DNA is TGTGCCAGCAGCTTAGGGGGGGTGGGAACTGAAGCTTTCTTT. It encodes CASSLGGVGTEAFF.

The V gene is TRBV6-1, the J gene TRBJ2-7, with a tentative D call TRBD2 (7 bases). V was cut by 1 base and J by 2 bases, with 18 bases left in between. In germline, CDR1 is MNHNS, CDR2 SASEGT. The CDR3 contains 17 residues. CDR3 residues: CASSEEGGADLAYEQYF. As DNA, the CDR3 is TGTGCCAGCAGTGAAGAAGGGGGGGCGGACTTGGCCTACGAGCAGTACTTC.

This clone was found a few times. CDR3 loop: CASRGTGAGNTIYF. The DNA for the CDR3 is TGTGCCAGCAGAGGGACAGGGGCTGGAAACACCATATATTTT. This rearrangement joins TRBV2 to TRBJ1-3; 10 bases agree with TRBD1. J gave up 2 bases and V 6 bases, and 1 base lay outside the gene matches. Per the germline V gene, CDR1 is SNHLY and CDR2 is FYNNEI. This CDR3 has 14 amino acids.